This T cell receptor beta chain was found in a study of memory CD4+ T cells and cytomegalovirus serostatus. At the level of the study: Of the healthy Belgian adults, roughly ten were CMV seropositive and about 24 seronegative. Study-wide results and limits: CD4+ memory repertoires contained about two fifths of the 164 reported CMV TCRbeta sequences.

Single viable CD3+CD4+CD8-CD45RO+ cells were sorted as the memory CD4+ T cells. After thawing, CD4+ T cells were positively selected. Sequencing was performed with immunoSEQ multiplex PCR; in TCRdb, only in-frame clones are kept and a portion is missing. The table shows over 45,000 clones, with roughly 84% occurring only once. CDR3 length: 16 residues. Germline assignment: CDR1 SEHNR and CDR2 FQNEAQ (reference sequence). V was pared by 3 bases and J by 0 bases, with 11 bases between. Of note for this clone: Its antigen is unidentified.

The sample comprised memory CD4+ T cells from blood. The V gene is TRBV7-9, the J gene TRBJ1-4; D is perhaps TRBD1 (5 bases). This receptor was taken from an adult in good health and CMV-seronegative. Some clones in this sample may be carry-over from other donors' samples. CDR3 amino acids: CASSFRAPATNEKLFF. The CDR3 DNA reads as TGTGCCAGCAGCTTCAGGGCCCCTGCAACTAATGAAAAACTGTTTTTT.